The 9 T cell receptor beta chains given below trace back to one sample, sequenced in a study of molecular identifiers for immune sequencing clone quantification. MiXCR was run by TCRdb on the PCR reads, yielding one entry per CDR3 protein. Of fewer than 25,000 distinct CDR3 sequences in the sample, roughly 17% were seen once. What was sequenced was naive CD8+ T cells from blood, with Jurkat cell RNA spiked in. The subset here: FACS-sorted CD8+CD4-CCR7+CD45RA+ naive T cells. The origin of the receptors is a human donor in good health. Some libraries in this study had Jurkat cell RNA spiked in.

This clonotype was seen a few times. A clone one base away is much larger, so this may be a read error. Lacking the conserved final phenylalanine or tryptophan, this CDR3 likely reflects a read error. The V gene is TRBV7-9, the J gene TRBJ2-5, with unresolved D. The germline V and J ends were trimmed by 5 bases and 4 bases, with 11 bases remaining between them. The CDR3 sequence is 13 residues long. Germline V gives CDR1 SEHNR, CDR2 FQNEAQ (reference sequence). CDR3 protein: CASSTVYSETQYL. CDR3 coding DNA: TGTGCCAGCAGCACGGTCTATTCAGAGACCCAGTACCTC.

Comments on this clonotype: A much larger clone differs by one base, so this may be a read error. The CDR3 protein is CVSGPGTTQAFF. CDR3 bases: TGTGTTAGTGGTCCGGGGACAACTCAAGCTTTCTTT. V gene TRBV12-5 combines with J gene TRBJ1-1, with D perhaps matching TRBD1 (6 bases). The CDR3 sequence is 12 residues long. Germline assignment: CDR1 LGHNT and CDR2 FRNRAP.

The sample holds many counts of this clonotype. V gene TRBV11-2 combines with J gene TRBJ2-1; D is unclear. There are 11 residues in the CDR3. The V gene lost 4 bases and the J gene lost 6 bases, with 4 bases spanning the gap. CDR1 and CDR2 (germline): SGHAT, FQNNGV. CDR3 DNA: TGTGCCAGCAGCTGGGTCAATGAGCAGTTCTTC. Protein product: CASSWVNEQFF.

This clonotype was observed many times. The chain couples TRBV29-1 to TRBJ1-2; no reliable D call. Per the germline V gene, CDR1 is SQVTM and CDR2 is ANQGSEA. Trimming stripped 0 bases from V and 4 bases from J, with 15 bases between. This CDR3 has 15 amino acids. The CDR3 reads CSVEDGDPPSYGYTF. The CDR3 coding sequence is TGCAGCGTTGAAGATGGGGATCCCCCCTCCTATGGCTACACCTTC. The full variable domain, in which reference TRBV29-1 and TRBJ1-2 provide the parts outside the CDR3, is SAVISQKPSRDICQRGTSLTIQCQVDSQVTMMFWYRQQPGQSLTLIATANQGSEATYESGFVIDKFPISRPNLTFSTLTVSNMSPEDSSIYLCSVEDGDPPSYGYTFGSGTRLTVV.

This clonotype was recorded at least ten times. This sequence joins TRBV7-9 and TRBJ1-5; 7 bases map to TRBD1. The CDR3 runs 18 residues. J gave up 0 bases and V 4 bases, and 12 bases lay outside the gene matches. The V gene's germline CDR1 is SEHNR and CDR2 FQNEAQ (reference sequence). This chain's CDR3 is CASSSGTEPTGSNQPQHF. The DNA of the CDR3 is TGTGCCAGCAGCTCTGGGACAGAACCCACTGGTAGCAATCAGCCCCAGCATTTT.

There are a few counts of this clonotype. The V gene is TRBV12-3 or TRBV12-4, the J gene TRBJ2-7; TRBD1 is a possible D gene (6 bases). The CDR3 spans 11 residues. V lost 4 bases and J 5 bases, leaving 6 bases between the germline ends. Here the CDR3 DNA reads TGTGCCAGCAGTTCAGGGGACGAGCAGTACTTC. This encodes CASSSGDEQYF.

In regard to this clonotype: The junction departs from germline at one end; a sequencing error may be responsible. DNA of the CDR3: TGTGCCAACAGTTGGACAGGGGGAGATCAGCCCCAGCATTTT. Amino acid sequence: CANSWTGGDQPQHF. The chain has TRBV27 and TRBJ1-5, with 10 bases matching TRBD1. This CDR3 has 14 amino acids. Germline V CDR1 and CDR2: MNHEY, SMNVEV (reference sequence).

This clonotype was observed a handful of times. This could be a read error, since a much larger clone is one nucleotide away. The chain joins TRBV19 to TRBJ1-1; D is perhaps TRBD1 (5 bases). Germline CDR1 LNHDA, CDR2 SQIVND (reference sequence). The CDR3 has 15 residues. This CDR3 is CASSIRDSWNTDAFF. The CDR3 bases are TGTGCCAGTAGTATCCGCGACAGTTGGAACACTGATGCTTTCTTT.

This clonotype has ten or more counts. This chain uses TRBV19 with TRBJ2-7, with no clear D. Per the germline V gene, CDR1 is LNHDA and CDR2 is SQIVND (reference sequence). V was cut by 3 bases and J by 1 base, with 7 bases left in between. This CDR3 is built from 13 residues. CDR3 region: CASSIFESYEQYF. The CDR3 DNA follows: TGTGCCAGTAGTATCTTCGAGTCCTACGAGCAGTACTTC.